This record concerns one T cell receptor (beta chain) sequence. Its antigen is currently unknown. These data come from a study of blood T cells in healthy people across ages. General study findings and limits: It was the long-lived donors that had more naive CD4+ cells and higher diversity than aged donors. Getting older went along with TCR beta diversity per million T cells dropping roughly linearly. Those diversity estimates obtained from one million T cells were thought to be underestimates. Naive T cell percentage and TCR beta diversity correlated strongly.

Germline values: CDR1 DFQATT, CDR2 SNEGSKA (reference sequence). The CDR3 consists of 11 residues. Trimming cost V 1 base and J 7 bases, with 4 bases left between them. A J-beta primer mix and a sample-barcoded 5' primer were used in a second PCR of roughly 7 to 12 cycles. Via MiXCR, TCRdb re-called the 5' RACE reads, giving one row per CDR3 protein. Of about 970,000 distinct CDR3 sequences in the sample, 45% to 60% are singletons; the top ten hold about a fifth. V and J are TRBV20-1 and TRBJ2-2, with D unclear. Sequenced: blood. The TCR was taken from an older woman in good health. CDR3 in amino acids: CSARASGELFF. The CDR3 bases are TGCAGTGCTAGAGCGAGCGGGGAGCTGTTTTTT.